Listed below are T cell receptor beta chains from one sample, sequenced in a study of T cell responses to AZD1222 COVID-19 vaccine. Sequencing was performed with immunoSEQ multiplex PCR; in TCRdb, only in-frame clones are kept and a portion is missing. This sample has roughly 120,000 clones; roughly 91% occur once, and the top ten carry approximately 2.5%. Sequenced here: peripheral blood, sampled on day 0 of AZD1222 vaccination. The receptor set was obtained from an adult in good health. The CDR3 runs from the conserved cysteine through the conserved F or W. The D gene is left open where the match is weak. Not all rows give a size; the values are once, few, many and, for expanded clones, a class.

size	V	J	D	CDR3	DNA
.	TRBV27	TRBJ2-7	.	CASSPTAGSTYEQYF	TGTGCCAGCAGTCCGACCGCGGGTAGTACCTACGAGCAGTACTTC
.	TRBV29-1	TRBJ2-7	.	CSSRDGTFSEQYF	TGCAGCTCCCGGGACGGAACGTTTAGCGAGCAGTACTTC
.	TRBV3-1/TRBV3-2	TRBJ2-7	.	CASSQSPAYEQYF	TGTGCCAGCAGCCAGAGTCCAGCCTACGAGCAGTACTTC
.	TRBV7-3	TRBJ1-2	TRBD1	CASSTGQGAYYGYTF	TGTGCCAGCTCGACAGGACAGGGGGCATACTATGGCTACACCTTC
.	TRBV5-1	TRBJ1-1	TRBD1	CASSSPPGGRLENTEAFF	TGCGCCAGCAGCTCGCCCCCAGGGGGCAGGTTGGAGAACACTGAAGCTTTCTTT
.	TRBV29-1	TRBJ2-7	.	CSVNTGSSYEQYF	TGCAGCGTCAACACAGGGAGCTCCTACGAGCAGTACTTC
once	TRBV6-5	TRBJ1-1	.	CASSSGGIARNTEAFF	TGTGCCAGCAGTTCGGGGGGGATAGCACGGAACACTGAAGCTTTCTTT
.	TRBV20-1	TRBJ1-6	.	CSASTGQLFSPLHF	TGCAGTGCTAGTACTGGACAGCTGTTCTCACCCCTCCACTTT
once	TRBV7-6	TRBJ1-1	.	CASSPQKWEGNEAFF	TGTGCCAGCAGCCCTCAGAAATGGGAAGGGAATGAAGCTTTCTTT
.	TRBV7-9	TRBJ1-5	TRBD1	CASSLGWGTEQPQHF	TGTGCCAGCAGCTTGGGGTGGGGGACAGAGCAGCCCCAGCATTTT
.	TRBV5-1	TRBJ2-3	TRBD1	CASSTTGSTDTQYF	TGCGCCAGCAGCACGACAGGGAGCACAGATACGCAGTATTTT
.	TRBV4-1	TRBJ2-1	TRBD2	CASSHGTSGREQFF	TGCGCCAGCAGCCACGGGACTAGCGGACGTGAGCAGTTCTTC
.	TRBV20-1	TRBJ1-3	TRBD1	CSASGTGSGNTIYF	TGCAGTGCTAGTGGGACAGGCTCTGGAAACACCATATATTTT
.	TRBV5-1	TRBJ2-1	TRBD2	CASSRLAQSSYNEQFF	TGCGCCAGCAGCCGACTAGCGCAGAGCTCCTACAATGAGCAGTTCTTC
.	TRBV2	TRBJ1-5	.	CASMKGSNQPQHF	TGTGCCAGCATGAAGGGCAGCAATCAGCCCCAGCATTTT
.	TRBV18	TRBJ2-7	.	CASSRDSYEQYF	TGTGCCAGCTCACGTGACAGCTACGAGCAGTACTTC
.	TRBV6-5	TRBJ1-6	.	CASGPYRVSPLHF	TGTGCCAGCGGCCCTTACAGGGTTTCACCCCTCCACTTT
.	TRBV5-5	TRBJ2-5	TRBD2	CASSPGTSGRPLFETQYF	TGTGCCAGCAGCCCAGGGACTAGCGGGAGACCATTGTTTGAGACCCAGTACTTC
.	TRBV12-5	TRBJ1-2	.	CASGSLRGDYGYTF	TGTGCTAGTGGTTCACTCAGGGGTGACTATGGCTACACCTTC
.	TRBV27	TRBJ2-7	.	CASSFGPSLHYEQYF	TGTGCCAGCAGTTTTGGCCCTAGTCTACACTACGAGCAGTACTTC
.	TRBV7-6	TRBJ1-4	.	CASSRLPGENEKLFF	TGTGCCAGCAGCCGTCTTCCCGGGGAAAATGAAAAACTGTTTTTT
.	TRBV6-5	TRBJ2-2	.	CASSQSRMYTGELFF	TGTGCCAGCAGTCAAAGCCGCATGTACACCGGGGAGCTGTTTTTT
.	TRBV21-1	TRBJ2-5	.	CASSPRYGQGRQETQYF	TGTGCCAGCAGCCCTAGATACGGACAGGGCAGGCAAGAGACCCAGTACTTC
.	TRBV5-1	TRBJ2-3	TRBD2	CASSLGLAPTDTQYF	TGCGCCAGCAGCTTGGGACTAGCACCCACAGATACGCAGTATTTT
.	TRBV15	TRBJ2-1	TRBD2	CATSRGGGAEQFF	TGTGCCACCAGCAGGGGCGGGGGGGCGGAGCAGTTCTTC
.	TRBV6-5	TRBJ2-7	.	CASSKQPYEQYF	TGTGCCAGCAGTAAACAGCCCTACGAGCAGTACTTC
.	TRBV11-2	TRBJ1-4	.	CASSRGDFNEKLFF	TGTGCCAGCAGCCGGGGGGATTTTAATGAAAAACTGTTTTTT
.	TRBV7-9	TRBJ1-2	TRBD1	CASSRGQGAMGGYTF	TGTGCCAGCAGCCGCGGACAGGGGGCAATGGGTGGCTACACCTTC
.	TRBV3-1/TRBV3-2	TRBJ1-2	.	CASSQGAAYGYTF	TGTGCCAGCAGCCAAGGTGCAGCTTATGGCTACACCTTC
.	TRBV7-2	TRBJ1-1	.	CASSPRRQGNTEAFF	TGTGCCAGCAGCCCCCGGCGGCAGGGAAACACTGAAGCTTTCTTT
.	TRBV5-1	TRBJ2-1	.	CASRETTSYNEQFF	TGCGCCAGCAGAGAGACTACCTCCTACAATGAGCAGTTCTTC
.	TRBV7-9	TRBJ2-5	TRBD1	CASSSGQYQETQYF	TGTGCCAGCAGCTCGGGACAGTACCAAGAGACCCAGTACTTC
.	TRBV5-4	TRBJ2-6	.	CASSVSSGANVLTF	TGTGCCAGCAGCGTCAGCTCTGGGGCCAACGTCCTGACTTTC